This T cell receptor (beta chain) was identified in a study of blood T cell repertoires in COVID-19. Study in general: The analysed material was cDNA or gDNA that came from T cells, B-cell-depleted T cells, or PBMCs.

CDR1 is MNHNY, CDR2 SVGAGI, per germline (reference sequence). Germline trimming cut 5 bases from V and 2 bases from J; bases unmatched to any gene: 5. The CDR3 length is 14 residues. Assignments of participants to cohorts depended upon their own reported clinical history. Assay: immunoSEQ multiplex PCR; the TCRdb copy retains only in-frame clones and omits some. The table shows fewer than 250,000 clones, with approximately 84% occurring only once. The sequenced sample consisted of PBMCs or T cells enriched from blood (not recorded which). V usage is TRBV6-6 and J usage is TRBJ1-2, with 7 bases matching TRBD1. This receptor was obtained from a woman in her thirties who had recovered from COVID-19. The CDR3 bases are TGTGCCAGCAGTCCCGGGACAGTAAACTATGGCTACACCTTC. Its translation is CASSPGTVNYGYTF.